These T cell receptor beta chains were read from a single sample in a study of T-cell memory formation after mild COVID-19. Via MiXCR, TCRdb re-called the 5' RACE reads, giving one row per CDR3 protein. The sample lists approximately 300,000 distinct CDR3 sequences; roughly 8% were seen once. The sequenced sample consisted of PBMCs or a T cell subset sorted from them (not recorded which). The receptors here all came from a man in his late teens or twenties who had mild COVID-19 (a few samples of this study predate the infection). Cell type and time point are not known. Both conserved end residues are part of each CDR3. The D gene is left open where the match is weak. The size field is filled for only some rows; it gives once, few, many or a size class.

NA,NA,TRBV4-3,16,TRBJ2-3,CASSRAGRTSGDTQYF,TGCGCCAGCAGCCGGGCAGGGAGGACCTCGGGAGATACGCAGTATTTT
TRBD1,many,TRBV3-1,14,TRBJ2-1,CASSQGVPGGDQFF,TGTGCCAGCAGCCAAGGAGTCCCAGGGGGCGATCAGTTCTTC
NA,NA,TRBV10-1,12,TRBJ2-1,CASAILDNEQFF,TGCGCCAGCGCCATACTCGACAATGAGCAGTTCTTC
NA,few,TRBV4-3,13,TRBJ2-5,CASSRGFGETQYF,TGCGCCAGCAGCCGCGGTTTTGGAGAGACCCAGTACTTC
TRBD1,few,TRBV20-1,14,TRBJ2-1,CSFRGIKNYNEQFF,TGCAGTTTCAGGGGGATTAAAAACTACAATGAGCAGTTCTTC
TRBD2,many,TRBV5-1,15,TRBJ2-1,CASSLGIAGENEQFF,TGCGCCAGCAGCTTAGGAATAGCGGGGGAAAATGAGCAGTTCTTC
TRBD1,NA,TRBV15,15,TRBJ2-1,CATRPTGDSYNEQFF,TGTGCCACCAGGCCTACAGGGGACTCCTACAATGAGCAGTTCTTC
NA,many,TRBV9,14,TRBJ2-1,CASSPGLTYNEQFF,TGTGCCAGCAGTCCCGGCCTGACCTACAATGAGCAGTTCTTC
TRBD1,NA,TRBV18,16,TRBJ2-1,CASSPMAGGKYGEQFF,TGTGCCAGCTCCCCGATGGCAGGGGGCAAATACGGTGAGCAGTTCTTC
TRBD1,many,TRBV6-5,17,TRBJ1-5,CASSQRQGSYSNQPQHF,TGTGCCAGCAGTCAAAGACAGGGAAGTTATAGCAATCAGCCCCAGCATTTT
NA,NA,TRBV20-1,12,TRBJ2-5,CSAPPDLETQYF,TGCAGTGCTCCGCCCGACTTAGAGACCCAGTACTTC
TRBD2,many,TRBV14,16,TRBJ2-3,CASSRLAGGVTDTQYF,TGTGCCAGCAGCCGACTAGCGGGGGGAGTCACAGATACGCAGTATTTT
NA,many,TRBV19,12,TRBJ1-1,CASRAGITEAFF,TGTGCCAGTAGAGCAGGGATCACTGAAGCTTTCTTT
TRBD1,NA,TRBV20-1,14,TRBJ1-1,CSASRGAMNTEAFF,TGCAGTGCTAGCAGGGGGGCCATGAACACTGAAGCTTTCTTT
NA,NA,TRBV7-2,17,TRBJ2-4,CASSPHPGGGGWDIQYF,TGTGCCAGCAGCCCCCACCCGGGCGGGGGCGGTTGGGACATTCAGTACTTC
TRBD2,NA,TRBV7-6,15,TRBJ2-5,CASSPITSGGETQYF,TGTGCCAGCTCGCCTATTACTAGCGGGGGAGAGACCCAGTACTTC
TRBD1,few,TRBV28,15,TRBJ2-5,CASREGQESQETQYF,TGTGCCAGCAGGGAGGGACAGGAGAGCCAAGAGACCCAGTACTTC
TRBD2,many,TRBV7-3,16,TRBJ2-2,CASKTIAGSNTGELFF,TGTGCCAGCAAGACCATAGCGGGGTCGAACACCGGGGAGCTGTTTTTT
NA,NA,TRBV5-1,14,TRBJ1-1,CASSLGISPPVAFF,TGCGCCAGCAGCTTGGGGATCTCCCCCCCCGTAGCTTTCTTT
NA,NA,TRBV11-2,17,TRBJ1-2,CASSPLGRPSANYGYTF,TGTGCCAGCAGCCCCCTCGGACGTCCCTCAGCTAACTATGGCTACACCTTC
TRBD1,few,TRBV12-3/TRBV12-4,15,TRBJ2-7,CASSFEAGGAYEQYF,TGTGCCAGCAGTTTCGAGGCAGGGGGAGCCTACGAGCAGTACTTC
NA,few,TRBV5-1,15,TRBJ1-5,CASSSGEYTDQPQHF,TGCGCCAGCAGCTCCGGGGAGTACACCGATCAGCCCCAGCATTTT
TRBD1,few,TRBV4-1,18,TRBJ1-1,CASSQDPVDRAMNTEAFF,TGCGCCAGCAGCCAAGACCCGGTGGACAGGGCCATGAACACTGAAGCTTTCTTT
NA,NA,TRBV19,13,TRBJ2-7,CASSWAETYEQYF,TGTGCCAGTAGTTGGGCGGAGACCTACGAGCAGTACTTC
TRBD2,many,TRBV7-2,16,TRBJ2-1,CASSDVQAGGPNEQFF,TGTGCCAGCAGCGACGTTCAAGCGGGGGGGCCCAATGAGCAGTTCTTC
TRBD1,NA,TRBV20-1,14,TRBJ1-1,CSAGQAAGDTEAFF,TGCAGTGCTGGACAGGCGGCAGGAGACACTGAAGCTTTCTTT
TRBD2,NA,TRBV5-1,15,TRBJ2-3,CASSPGTSGRDTQYF,TGCGCCAGCAGCCCCGGGACTAGCGGGAGGGATACGCAGTATTTT
TRBD1,NA,TRBV15,16,TRBJ2-3,CATSSPRTGLTDTQYF,TGTGCCACCAGCAGCCCGAGGACAGGGCTCACAGATACGCAGTATTTT
NA,few,TRBV18,15,TRBJ2-1,CASSPPAPSYNEQFF,TGTGCCAGCTCACCCCCGGCCCCCTCCTACAATGAGCAGTTCTTC
NA,NA,TRBV11-1,13,TRBJ2-4,CASSGLSKNIQYF,TGTGCCAGCAGCGGGCTCTCCAAAAACATTCAGTACTTC
TRBD2,few,TRBV27,15,TRBJ2-1,CASSPAGDLYNEQFF,TGTGCCAGCAGTCCAGCGGGGGACCTTTACAATGAGCAGTTCTTC
NA,NA,TRBV5-1,16,TRBJ1-2,CASSPWGGAAEYGYTF,TGCGCCAGCAGCCCCTGGGGGGGGGCAGCTGAGTATGGCTACACCTTC
NA,few,TRBV21-1,14,TRBJ2-5,CASSKVRAQETQYF,TGTGCCAGCAGCAAAGTTAGGGCTCAAGAGACCCAGTACTTC
TRBD2,NA,TRBV7-2,15,TRBJ2-7,CASSFLTSAAYEQYF,TGTGCCAGCAGCTTCTTGACTAGCGCCGCCTACGAGCAGTACTTC
NA,few,TRBV5-1,13,TRBJ1-4,CASSSAGREKLFF,TGCGCCAGCAGCTCGGCGGGGCGGGAAAAACTGTTTTTT
NA,many,TRBV7-2,15,TRBJ1-6,CASMPPGHPNSPLHF,TGTGCCAGCATGCCCCCGGGACATCCCAATTCACCCCTCCACTTT
NA,few,TRBV5-1,15,TRBJ2-2,CASSLIGGDTGELFF,TGCGCCAGCAGCTTGATTGGGGGTGACACCGGGGAGCTGTTTTTT
NA,few,TRBV29-1,12,TRBJ1-4,CSVGNSNEKLFF,TGCAGCGTTGGAAACAGTAATGAAAAACTGTTTTTT
NA,few,TRBV20-1,13,TRBJ1-1,CSALPDMNTEAFF,TGCAGTGCCCTCCCGGACATGAACACTGAAGCTTTCTTT
NA,many,TRBV7-9,10,TRBJ1-4,CASSGEKLFF,TGTGCCAGCAGCGGTGAAAAACTGTTTTTT
NA,few,TRBV7-9,14,TRBJ2-1,CASSLGVNGAQQFF,TGTGCCAGCAGCTTAGGAGTTAACGGGGCCCAGCAGTTCTTC
NA,many,TRBV6-1,12,TRBJ1-1,CASREGNTEAFF,TGTGCCAGCAGGGAGGGGAACACTGAAGCTTTCTTT
TRBD2,NA,TRBV12-3/TRBV12-4,14,TRBJ2-7,CASSQLGPGGEQYF,TGTGCCAGCAGTCAACTGGGACCGGGGGGCGAGCAGTACTTC
NA,many,TRBV5-1,16,TRBJ1-6,CASSLFSAGSNSPLHF,TGCGCCAGCAGCTTGTTCTCGGCAGGGAGCAATTCACCCCTCCACTTT
NA,many,TRBV3-1,15,TRBJ1-2,CASSQGRGVEYGYTF,TGTGCCAGCAGCCAAGGCCGGGGGGTGGAGTATGGCTACACCTTC
NA,few,TRBV20-1,12,TRBJ2-7,CSARSSRDEQYF,TGCAGTGCTAGATCTTCCAGGGACGAGCAGTACTTC
NA,NA,TRBV7-9,16,TRBJ1-4,CASSFGHRTTNEKLFF,TGTGCCAGCAGCTTCGGACACCGCACAACTAATGAAAAACTGTTTTTT
NA,few,TRBV5-4,14,TRBJ1-4,CASSFGQPGEKLFF,TGTGCCAGCAGCTTCGGACAGCCCGGGGAAAAACTGTTTTTT